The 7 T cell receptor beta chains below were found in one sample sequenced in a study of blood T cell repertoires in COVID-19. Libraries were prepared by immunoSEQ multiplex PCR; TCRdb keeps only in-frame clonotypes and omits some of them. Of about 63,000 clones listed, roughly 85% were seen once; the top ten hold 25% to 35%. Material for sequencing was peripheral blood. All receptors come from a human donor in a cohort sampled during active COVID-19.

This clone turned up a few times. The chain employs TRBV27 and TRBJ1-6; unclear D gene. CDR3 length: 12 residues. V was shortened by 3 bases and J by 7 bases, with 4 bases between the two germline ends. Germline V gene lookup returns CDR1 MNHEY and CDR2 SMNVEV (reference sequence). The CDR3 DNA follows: TGTGCCAGCAGTTTTCTCAATTCACCCCTCCACTTT. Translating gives CASSFLNSPLHF.

The CDR3 loop is CASSRTSDYNEQFF. CDR3 DNA sequence: TGTGCCAGCAGTCGGACTAGCGACTACAATGAGCAGTTCTTC. The rearrangement uses TRBV7-2 and TRBJ2-1; 9 bases agree with TRBD2. CDR3 size: 14 residues. Germline loops: CDR1 SGHTA, CDR2 FQGNSA. The trim removed 6 bases at V and 3 bases at J, leaving 3 bases unmatched.

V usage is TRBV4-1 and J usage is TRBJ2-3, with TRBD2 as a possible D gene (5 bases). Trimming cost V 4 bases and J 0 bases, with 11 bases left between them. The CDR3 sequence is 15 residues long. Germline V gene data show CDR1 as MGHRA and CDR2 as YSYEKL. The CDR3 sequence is CASSLRGRSTDTQYF. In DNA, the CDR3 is TGCGCCAGCAGCCTTCGAGGGCGGAGCACAGATACGCAGTATTTT.

CDR3 DNA sequence: TGTGCCAGCGGAGGCAGGGGCTCCTACAATGAGCAGTTCTTC. The encoded protein is CASGGRGSYNEQFF. The rearrangement links TRBV9 to TRBJ2-1, with a tentative D call TRBD1 (6 bases). Germline V lookup: CDR1 SGDLS, CDR2 YYNGEE. The CDR3 is made up of 14 amino acids. Trimming left V 7 bases short and J 0 bases short, with 11 bases between.

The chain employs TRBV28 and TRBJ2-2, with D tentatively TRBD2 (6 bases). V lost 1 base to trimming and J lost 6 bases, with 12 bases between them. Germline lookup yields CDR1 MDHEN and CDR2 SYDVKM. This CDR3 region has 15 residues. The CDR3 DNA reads TGTGCCAGCAGTTTATTCGGGGGTCTCTCCGGGGAGCTGTTTTTT. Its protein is CASSLFGGLSGELFF. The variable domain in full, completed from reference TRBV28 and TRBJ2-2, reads DVKVTQSSRYLVKRTGEKVFLECVQDMDHENMFWYRQDPGLGLRLIYFSYDVKMKEKGDIPEGYSVSREKKERFSLILESASTNQTSMYLCASSLFGGLSGELFFGEGSRLTVL.

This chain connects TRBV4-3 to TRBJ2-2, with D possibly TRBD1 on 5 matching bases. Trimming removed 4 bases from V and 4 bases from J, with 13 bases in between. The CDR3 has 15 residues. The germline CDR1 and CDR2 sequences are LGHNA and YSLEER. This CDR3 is CASSLRASATGELFF. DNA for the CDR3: TGCGCCAGCAGCCTCAGGGCGAGCGCCACCGGGGAGCTGTTTTTT.

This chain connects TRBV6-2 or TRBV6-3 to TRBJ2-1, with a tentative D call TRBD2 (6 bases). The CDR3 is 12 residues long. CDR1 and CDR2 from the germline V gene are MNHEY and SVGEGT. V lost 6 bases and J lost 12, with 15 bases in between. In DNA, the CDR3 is TGTGCCAGCAGCTCCCCGGGGGTTGGGCAGTTCTTC. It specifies CASSSPGVGQFF.